One and the same sample provided the 2 T cell receptor beta chains below, sequenced in a study of cytomegalovirus exposure and HLA in healthy donors listed by TCRdb under 2017. Library method: the immunoSEQ multiplex PCR assay. For the multiplex PCR, a mixture combining 60 forward primers for TCR Vbeta segments and 13 reverse primers for TCR Jbeta segments was used. Drawn from immuneACCESS, this table holds only the in-frame rearrangements with V and J called that TCRdb kept. Clones are partly lost; checked studies trace under half to an unresolved V gene and leave the rest unexplained. Across this sample there are 120,000 to 150,000 clones, with approximately 71% seen only once. 2.5% to 4% of the sample is held by the ten biggest clonotypes. The specimen sequenced was PBMCs. The receptors were sampled from a man aged 35 to 55 in good health and CMV-seronegative.

The chain carries TRBV4-1 and TRBJ2-2; TRBD1 agrees at 8 bases. Germline-derived CDR1 and CDR2 are MGHRA and YSYEKL. J was trimmed by 0 bases and V by 2 bases; bases with no gene match: 14. The CDR3 is 20 amino acids. The CDR3 loop is CASSQRVFRTGTANTGELFF. The CDR3 DNA sequence: TGCGCCAGCAGCCAACGGGTGTTCAGGACAGGGACCGCGAACACCGGGGAGCTGTTTTTT.

V and J are TRBV9 and TRBJ2-1; 8 nucleotides agree with TRBD2. The germline gives CDR1 SGDLS, CDR2 YYNGEE. V trimming: 3 bases; J trimming: 4 bases; junction bases outside the gene matches: 9. CDR3 size: 16 residues. CDR3 in amino acids: CASSAPGASGYNEQFF. DNA for the CDR3: TGTGCCAGCAGCGCCCCCGGAGCTAGCGGGTACAATGAGCAGTTCTTC.